This T cell receptor beta chain appears in the sequencing data of a study of CD8+ T cells in alopecia areata. Overall study results and limits: Tofacitinib did not eliminate many expanded lesional clones from scalp or blood. Unlike in mice, where it was clearer, TCR sharing across patients was less clear, possibly HLA-related.

Extracted RNA was reverse transcribed, and the resulting cDNA served as sequencing template. Assay used: immunoSEQ multiplex PCR; TCRdb lists only in-frame clones, some missing. The sample holds about 250,000 clones; around 64% are singletons and the top ten take roughly 0.93%. Trimming at V came to 2 bases and at J to 6 bases, leaving 1 base not matched to a gene. The CDR3 is made up of 13 amino acids. The germline V gene encodes CDR1 SGHNT and CDR2 YYREEE (reference sequence). Treatment here: oral pan-JAK inhibitor, 5-10 mg twice daily. Of note for this clone: Its antigen is not known.

The rearrangement uses TRBV5-4 and TRBJ2-3; 9 nucleotides agree with TRBD1. The TCR sequence derives from a human donor with alopecia areata. The sequenced sample was CD4+ T cells sorted from blood, obtained at week 52, from a patient treated with tofacitinib. DNA for the CDR3: TGTGCCAGCAGCTTACAGGGGGCGGATACGCAGTATTTT. Its translation is CASSLQGADTQYF.